The TCR beta chain described here comes from a study of OX40 agonist ivuxolimab in advanced cancers. About the study: Eligibility admitted prior anti-PD-1, anti-PD-L1 or anti-CTLA-4 therapy; around 38% had some. Three patients, one with hepatocellular carcinoma and two with cutaneous melanoma, achieved partial responses. Study conclusions and caveats: The specificity for antigen of the expanded peripheral T cells was not determined. In a subset of nonresponders, normalized T-cell clonal expansion was also low.

As concerns this clone: Its antigen is still unknown.

Between the trimmed V and J ends, which lost 5 bases and 4 bases, there was a span of 8 bases. The CDR3 contains 12 residues. Germline CDR1 and CDR2: SGHNT and YENEEA. Sequencing used immunoSEQ multiplex PCR; TCRdb keeps in-frame clones, though not all of them. The sample has some 74,000 clones, approximately 83% seen once. The chain links TRBV11-3 to TRBJ1-1; D is ambiguous. The TCR sequence derives from an adult with an advanced solid tumor such as melanoma, head and neck, liver or kidney cancer. The source was CD4+ or CD8+ T cells sorted from blood, collected in a trial of the OX40 agonist ivuxolimab. CDR3 protein: CASSPVGTEAFF. Here the CDR3 DNA reads TGTGCCAGCAGCCCCGTGGGCACTGAAGCTTTCTTT. Complete variable domain (other parts from reference TRBV11-3 and TRBJ1-1): EAGVVQSPRYKIIEKKQPVAFWCNPISGHNTLYWYLQNLGQGPELLIRYENEEAVDDSQLPKDRFSAERLKGVDSTLKIQPAELGDSAVYLCASSPVGTEAFFGQGTRLTVV.